This passage covers 14 T cell receptor beta chains from one sample sequenced in a study of CD8 T cells in ankylosing spondylitis. MiXCR, run by TCRdb on the 5' RACE reads, gives a single entry per CDR3 protein. The sample yields 250,000 or so distinct CDR3 sequences, around 25% seen once. The sample comprised blood, either unsorted or a sorted T cell fraction (not recorded which). These receptors were obtained from a male donor with ankylosing spondylitis or in good health (not recorded which).

This chain uses TRBV7-2 with TRBJ2-1; tentative D call: TRBD1 (6 bases). V lost 1 base and J 12 bases, leaving 16 bases between the germline ends. This CDR3 region has 14 residues. CDR1 is SGHTA, CDR2 FQGNSA, per germline. CDR3 DNA: TGTGCCAGCAGCTTAGGAGGGGGAGCGGTGAGGCAGTTCTTC. Translating gives CASSLGGGAVRQFF. Using reference TRBV7-2 and TRBJ2-1 for the parts outside the CDR3, the full variable domain is GAGVSQSPSNKVTEKGKDVELRCDPISGHTALYWYRQSLGQGLEFLIYFQGNSAPDKSGLPSDRFSAERTGGSVSTLTIQRTQQEDSAVYLCASSLGGGAVRQFFGPGTRLTVL.

This chain links TRBV7-2 with TRBJ2-5, with TRBD1 identical over 8 bases. Germline loops: CDR1 SGHTA, CDR2 FQGNSA. With V trimmed by 5 bases and J by 4 bases, 9 bases remained unmatched. The CDR3 has 15 residues. Here the CDR3 DNA reads TGTGCCAGCAGCCCCGGAAGGACAGGGAGAGAGACCCAGTACTTC. Its protein is CASSPGRTGRETQYF.

The chain has TRBV12-3 or TRBV12-4 and TRBJ2-1; D unresolved. V was clipped by 3 bases and J by 5 bases, with 14 bases between them. The CDR3 runs 15 residues. CDR3 DNA: TGTGCCAGCAGTTTTAGGGTTTTCCAAAACAATGAGCAGTTCTTC. This sequence encodes CASSFRVFQNNEQFF.

The chain employs TRBV20-1 and TRBJ2-7; no definite D call. CDR1 and CDR2 (germline): DFQATT, SNEGSKA (reference sequence). The CDR3 extends over 14 amino acids. V was pared by 0 bases and J by 1 base, with 10 bases between. CDR3 region: CSARETLGSYEQYF. CDR3 coding DNA: TGCAGTGCTAGAGAAACTTTGGGATCCTACGAGCAGTACTTC.

The V call is TRBV9, the J call TRBJ2-5, with D perhaps given as TRBD1 or TRBD2 (6 bases each). The CDR3 runs 14 residues. Trimming shortened V by 0 bases and J by 5 bases, and 11 bases separated the two germline ends. CDR1 is SGDLS and CDR2 is YYNGEE in the germline V gene. The CDR3 region is CASSVAGARETQYF. The CDR3, as DNA: TGTGCCAGCAGCGTAGCGGGGGCTCGGGAGACCCAGTACTTC.

This chain links TRBV6-1 with TRBJ2-4; D is tentatively TRBD1 or TRBD2 (5 bases each). The CDR3 has 12 residues. Germline values: CDR1 MNHNS, CDR2 SASEGT. V dropped 2 bases and J dropped 13 bases, with 12 bases sitting between them. In nucleotides, the CDR3 is TGTGCCAGCAGTGAAATCCGGGACGGACAGTACTTC. Protein: CASSEIRDGQYF.

This chain joins TRBV28 and TRBJ2-5, with D possibly being TRBD1 (5 bases). This CDR3 has 13 residues. V shed 8 bases and J shed 7 bases, with 17 bases lying between them. From germline, CDR1 is MDHEN and CDR2 SYDVKM. The CDR3 is CASVGHAKGTQYF. The CDR3 nucleotides are TGTGCCAGCGTCGGACACGCCAAGGGGACCCAGTACTTC.

In nucleotides, the CDR3 is TGTACCTTCCACCCCTCCTGGCGGGGGGGCCGTTCCTACGAGCAGTACTTC. Protein product: CTFHPSWRGGRSYEQYF. The rearrangement uses TRBV12-3 or TRBV12-4 and TRBJ2-7, with 9 bases identical to TRBD2. The CDR3 loop spans 17 amino acids.

This clonotype was found once. The chain carries TRBV12-3 or TRBV12-4 and TRBJ2-3; D may be TRBD1 or TRBD2 (5 bases each). The CDR3 extends over 12 amino acids. Trimming took off 5 bases at V and 9 bases at J, with 12 bases between the two ends. The CDR3 DNA reads TGTGCCAGCAGTCACAACCGGGACACGCAGTATTTT. Protein sequence: CASSHNRDTQYF.

This clonotype occurred many times. The chain links TRBV27 to TRBJ1-2, with D possibly matching TRBD1 (6 bases). The CDR3 is 13 amino acids. V lost 3 bases and J lost 6, with 11 bases in between. Germline V lookup: CDR1 MNHEY, CDR2 SMNVEV (reference sequence). The CDR3 DNA follows: TGTGCCAGCAGTTTGTCAGGGGAACATGGCTACACCTTC. Translated: CASSLSGEHGYTF.

J is TRBJ2-7 and V is TRBV10-3, with 8 bases matching TRBD1. The CDR3 extends over 13 amino acids. Germline-derived CDR1 and CDR2 are ENHRY and SYGVKD. V shed 10 bases, J shed 5 bases, and the junction held 10 bases outside the gene matches. The CDR3 spells CATDRGDSHEQYF. Written as DNA, the CDR3 is TGTGCCACCGACAGGGGAGATTCCCACGAGCAGTACTTC.

This clonotype was recorded at least ten times. The rearrangement joins TRBV12-3 or TRBV12-4 to TRBJ2-7; 9 nucleotides agree with TRBD1. CDR3 length equals 14 residues. V lost 1 base and J lost 6; bases outside the gene matches: 4. The CDR3 spells CASSLGQGGTEQYF. The CDR3, as DNA: TGTGCCAGCAGTTTAGGACAGGGGGGCACCGAGCAGTACTTC.

At least ten counts were recorded for this clonotype. The rearrangement uses TRBV18 and TRBJ1-1, with D possibly being TRBD1 (5 bases). This CDR3 region has 14 residues. Trimming stripped 1 base from V and 1 base from J, with 7 bases between. Germline CDR1 and CDR2: KGHSH and LQKENI. CDR3 loop: CASSPRQTNTEAFF. CDR3 DNA sequence: TGTGCCAGCTCACCACGACAGACGAACACTGAAGCTTTCTTT.

This clonotype was observed at least ten times. The chain has TRBV12-3 or TRBV12-4 and TRBJ1-1; D may be TRBD1 (6 bases). CDR3 length: 13 amino acids. The V end was cut by 7 bases, the J end by 8 bases, with 17 bases between. CDR3 coding DNA: TGTGCCAGCAACACACAGGGATTGGCCGAAGCTTTCTTT. It is translated as CASNTQGLAEAFF.